The 7 T cell receptor beta chains in this list originate from one sample, sequenced in a study of blood T cell repertoires in COVID-19 (dated by TCRdb to 2019 to 2021). Receptor libraries were prepared by the immunoSEQ multiplex PCR assay. TCRdb stores this immuneACCESS table with in-frame sequences only. Part of the clones is absent; in the studies checked, under half of the shortfall reflects unresolved V genes, and no reason is known for the rest. Within this sample are about 68,000 clones, with about 91% of them counted one time only. The top ten clonotypes cover 8% to 10% of the sample. Sequenced input: peripheral blood. These receptors were obtained from a man aged 50 to 60 with active COVID-19.

V usage is TRBV19 and J usage is TRBJ1-6; 9 bases fit TRBD1. In germline, CDR1 is LNHDA, CDR2 SQIVND (reference sequence). Trimming removed 6 bases from V and 7 bases from J; junction bases left unmatched: 16. The CDR3 sequence is 18 residues long. This CDR3 is CASRKTGGPIQRNSPLHF. The CDR3 region has the DNA TGTGCCAGTAGGAAAACAGGGGGCCCGATCCAAAGAAATTCACCCCTCCACTTT.

The chain uses TRBV27 and TRBJ1-2; D might be TRBD1 (5 bases). Germline values: CDR1 MNHEY, CDR2 SMNVEV (reference sequence). The CDR3 extends over 14 amino acids. V was trimmed by 2 bases and J by 4 bases, leaving 11 bases between them. The CDR3 protein is CASSLRRDFYGYTF. The CDR3 coding sequence is TGTGCCAGCAGTTTACGCAGGGACTTCTATGGCTACACCTTC.

The chain's CDR3 is CASSEQGIYTEAFF. As DNA, the CDR3 is TGTGCCAGCAGTGAACAGGGGATCTACACTGAAGCTTTCTTT. V is TRBV2 and J is TRBJ1-1; D perhaps matches TRBD1 (6 bases). The CDR3 loop spans 14 amino acids. Looked up from germline, CDR1 is SNHLY and CDR2 is FYNNEI. The V end lost 2 bases, the J end lost 3 bases, and 10 bases lay between the germline ends.

The chain couples TRBV7-9 to TRBJ2-7; 7 bases line up with TRBD1. CDR3 length equals 16 residues. Germline-derived CDR1 and CDR2 are SEHNR and FQNEAQ (reference sequence). Unmatched junction bases numbered 10, after V lost 3 bases and J lost 2 bases. CDR3 in amino acids: CASSFDRVPKTYEQYF. The DNA of the CDR3 is TGTGCCAGCAGCTTCGACAGGGTCCCGAAGACCTACGAGCAGTACTTC.

The chain joins TRBV7-9 to TRBJ2-5, with TRBD2 matching 7 bases. Looked up from germline, CDR1 is SEHNR and CDR2 is FQNEAQ (reference sequence). Trimming cost V 3 bases and J 2 bases; bases outside gene matches: 12. CDR3 size: 17 residues. The CDR3 loop is CASSFQSSWGGQETQYF. CDR3 in DNA: TGTGCCAGCAGCTTCCAATCTAGTTGGGGGGGTCAAGAGACCCAGTACTTC.

The rearrangement joins TRBV25-1 to TRBJ2-7; 12 bases are a match to TRBD2. The length of the CDR3 is 14 residues. The junction had 4 bases not matched to a gene; V was cut back by 3 bases and J by 7 bases. From germline, CDR1 is MGHDK and CDR2 SYGVNS. This CDR3 is CASSDQTSGGEQYF. DNA of the CDR3: TGTGCCAGCAGTGACCAGACTAGCGGGGGAGAGCAGTACTTC.

The CDR3 region is CASSSRTGDSEAFF. DNA of the CDR3: TGTGCCAGTAGTTCCCGGACAGGGGACAGTGAAGCTTTCTTT. The chain links TRBV19 to TRBJ1-1; 9 nucleotides line up with TRBD1. CDR3 length: 14 amino acids. J lost 7 bases, V lost 5 bases, and 8 bases had no gene match. Germline V lookup: CDR1 LNHDA, CDR2 SQIVND (reference sequence).